The 30 T cell receptor beta chains reported below all come from one sample, sequenced in a study of blood T cell repertoires in COVID-19. The assay was immunoSEQ multiplex PCR, and TCRdb's table has in-frame clones only and misses some. The sample has some 270,000 clones; roughly 90% are singletons. Material for sequencing was peripheral blood. The receptors were sampled from a man between 45 and 60 years old with acute or convalescent COVID-19.

The rearrangement links TRBV9 to TRBJ1-1, with 8 positions matching TRBD1. In germline, CDR1 is SGDLS, CDR2 YYNGEE. CDR3 length: 12 amino acids. The V segment lost 3 bases and the J segment 10 bases; nucleotides outside the gene matches: 5. The CDR3 reads CASSAADRAAFF. CDR3 in DNA: TGTGCCAGCAGCGCAGCGGACAGGGCAGCTTTCTTT.

V gene TRBV30 combines with J gene TRBJ1-6, with D unresolved. CDR1 and CDR2 (germline): GTSNPN, SVGIG (reference sequence). With 2 bases removed from V and 5 bases from J, the gap between germline ends came to 10 bases. There are 14 residues in the CDR3. This CDR3 reads CAWSRETNNSPLHF. CDR3 nucleotide sequence: TGTGCCTGGAGTAGGGAGACCAATAATTCACCCCTCCACTTT.

V gene TRBV12-3 or TRBV12-4 combines with J gene TRBJ1-1, with D unclear. Trimming took off 8 bases at V and 4 bases at J, with 11 bases between the two ends. The CDR3 spans 12 residues. The CDR3, as DNA: TGTGCCAGCTCGGAGGGAGCCACTGAAGCTTTCTTT. Residues: CASSEGATEAFF.

The chain combines TRBV21-1 with TRBJ2-2; TRBD1 is taken as the D call from the table, unchecked against the DNA. TRBV21-1 represents a pseudogene. This CDR3 is built from 15 residues. This CDR3 reads CASSTGGRDTGELFF. The CDR3 DNA is TGTGCCAGCAGCACTGGGGGCCGGGACACCGGGGAGCTGTTTTTT.

This sequence joins TRBV29-1 and TRBJ2-5; D call uncertain. This CDR3 is 12 amino acids long. Trimming pared 3 bases from V and 1 base from J, leaving 6 bases between. In germline, CDR1 is SQVTM, CDR2 ANQGSEA. The CDR3 is CSVDPSQETQYF. The CDR3 DNA reads as TGCAGCGTTGACCCGTCCCAAGAGACCCAGTACTTC.

This sequence joins TRBV18 and TRBJ1-4, with 9 bases matching TRBD1. Germline V CDR1 and CDR2: KGHSH, LQKENI. The CDR3 extends over 17 amino acids. The trim removed 8 bases at V and 7 bases at J, leaving 17 bases unmatched. CDR3 loop: CASATTGTGSPGEKLFF. As DNA, the CDR3 is TGTGCCAGCGCAACCACAGGGACAGGGAGTCCAGGTGAAAAACTGTTTTTT.

This clone was detected a few times. The J gene is TRBJ1-1, the V gene TRBV5-1; tentatively, D is TRBD1 (6 bases). V was trimmed by 2 bases and J by 1 base, leaving 12 bases between them. Germline values: CDR1 SGHRS, CDR2 YFSETQ. CDR3 length equals 15 residues. CDR3 amino acids: CASSFPTGQNTEAFF. As DNA, the CDR3 is TGCGCCAGCAGCTTTCCGACAGGCCAGAACACTGAAGCTTTCTTT. The variable domain in full, completed from reference TRBV5-1 and TRBJ1-1, reads KAGVTQTPRYLIKTRGQQVTLSCSPISGHRSVSWYQQTPGQGLQFLFEYFSETQRNKGNFPGRFSGRQFSNSRSEMNVSTLELGDSALYLCASSFPTGQNTEAFFGQGTRLTVV.

The gene calls are TRBV14 and TRBJ2-5; 8 bases are a match to TRBD2. V was clipped by 4 bases and J by 5 bases; unmatched bases: 6. Per germline, CDR1 SGHDN and CDR2 FVKESK. CDR3 length: 14 amino acids. The CDR3 region is CASSPRGAGETQYF. In DNA form, the CDR3 reads TGTGCCAGCAGCCCGCGGGGGGCCGGGGAGACCCAGTACTTC.

CDR3 bases: TGTGCCAGCAGCTTAGCTTCGGGGTTCACCGGGGAGCTGTTTTTT. The encoded protein is CASSLASGFTGELFF. The V and J genes are TRBV7-9 and TRBJ2-2; maybe TRBD2 (5 bases). This CDR3 has 15 amino acids. The ends were cut back, 0 bases at V and 4 bases at J, with 9 bases in the middle. Looked up from germline, CDR1 is SEHNR and CDR2 is FQNEAQ (reference sequence).

The chain has TRBV29-1 and TRBJ2-3, with TRBD1 matching 10 bases. Germline V gives CDR1 SQVTM, CDR2 ANQGSEA. The J segment lost 2 bases and the V segment lost 7 bases, leaving 6 bases of the junction unmatched. CDR3 length equals 14 residues. CDR3 coding DNA: TGCAGCGCCCGGGACAGGGGTCCCACAGATACGCAGTATTTT. Translated, it gives CSARDRGPTDTQYF.

V is TRBV13 and J is TRBJ1-1; the D gene is possibly TRBD1 (6 bases). Germline CDR1 PRHDT, CDR2 FYEKMQ (reference sequence). The CDR3 contains 14 residues. V was clipped by 5 bases and J by 3 bases, with 13 bases between them. The CDR3 DNA is TGTGCCAGCAGCCGCGGACAGATAGACACTGAAGCTTTCTTT. Its protein product is CASSRGQIDTEAFF. The full variable domain, in which reference TRBV13 and TRBJ1-1 provide the parts outside the CDR3, is AAGVIQSPRHLIKEKRETATLKCYPIPRHDTVYWYQQGPGQDPQFLISFYEKMQSDKGSIPDRFSAQQFSDYHSELNMSSLELGDSALYFCASSRGQIDTEAFFGQGTRLTVV.

J is TRBJ2-1 and V is TRBV5-1; 7 nucleotides align to TRBD2. The V gene end was trimmed by 3 bases and the J gene end by 7 bases; junction bases not matched to a gene: 25. Per the germline V gene, CDR1 is SGHRS and CDR2 is YFSETQ. The CDR3 spans 20 residues. CDR3 sequence reads: CASSSTQSMGSVTSPNEQFF. The CDR3 nucleotides read TGCGCCAGCAGCTCCACACAGAGCATGGGCAGTGTGACTAGCCCGAATGAGCAGTTCTTC.

The chain is built from TRBV4-1 and TRBJ2-1; TRBD2 aligns across 10 bases. Germline lookup yields CDR1 MGHRA and CDR2 YSYEKL. V lost 0 bases to trimming and J lost 7 bases; unmatched junction nucleotides: 9. The CDR3 is 17 residues long. The CDR3 DNA is TGCGCCAGCAGCCAAGATTCCCCAGCGGGGGGGAGGAATGAGCAGTTCTTC. It translates to CASSQDSPAGGRNEQFF.

The chain links TRBV5-4 to TRBJ1-2; D may be TRBD1 (5 bases). V gave up 4 bases and J gave up 6 bases, with 13 bases separating them. This CDR3 has 13 amino acids. The germline V gene encodes CDR1 SGHNT and CDR2 YYREEE (reference sequence). As DNA, the CDR3 is TGTGCCAGCAGCCCTAATCGGGGGGATGGCTACACCTTC. Translated, it gives CASSPNRGDGYTF.

This clone was found once. This chain links TRBV27 with TRBJ2-7, with 7 bases matching TRBD1. V dropped 6 bases and J dropped 2; count of bases not matched to a gene: 7. CDR3 length: 14 residues. Germline V gene data show CDR1 as MNHEY and CDR2 as SMNVEV (reference sequence). The CDR3 sequence: CASSPTGWTYEQYF. In DNA, the CDR3 is TGTGCCAGCAGCCCGACAGGGTGGACCTACGAGCAGTACTTC.

The chain is built from TRBV5-1 and TRBJ2-1; 11 positions match TRBD2. Germline V gene data show CDR1 as SGHRS and CDR2 as YFSETQ. With 6 bases clipped from V and 14 bases from J, the junction kept 7 bases outside the gene matches. CDR3 size: 12 residues. The CDR3: CASISGGAEEFF. The CDR3 DNA reads as TGCGCCAGCATTAGCGGGGGGGCCGAAGAGTTCTTC.

The genes are TRBV29-1 and TRBJ1-2; 9 bases fit TRBD1. The J segment lost 7 bases and the V segment lost 7 bases, leaving 7 bases of the junction unmatched. Germline CDR1 SQVTM, CDR2 ANQGSEA. This CDR3 spans 12 amino acids. The CDR3 here is CSAGDRETGYTF. The CDR3 coding sequence is TGCAGCGCCGGGGACAGGGAAACTGGCTACACCTTC.

The V gene is TRBV3-1 (or the pseudogene TRBV3-2), the J gene TRBJ2-2, with 8 bases matching TRBD1. Trimming cost V 7 bases and J 8 bases; bases outside gene matches: 6. Germline V gene sequence: CDR1 LGHDT, CDR2 YNNKEL (reference sequence). The CDR3 consists of 13 residues. The CDR3 DNA sequence: TGTGCCAGCACCGGACAGGGACGAGGGGAGCTGTTTTTT. Its protein is CASTGQGRGELFF.

CDR3 coding DNA: TGTGCCAGCAGCCAAGAGCGGCCCGGGACCCAGTACTTC. Its translation is CASSQERPGTQYF. This chain connects TRBV4-2 to TRBJ2-5; D is unresolved. Germline V gene lookup returns CDR1 LGHNA and CDR2 YNFKEQ. The CDR3 length is 13 residues. Trimming removed 0 bases at V and 7 bases at J, with 9 bases between.

This rearrangement joins TRBV6-5 to TRBJ1-2; TRBD1 matches 9 bases. Looked up from germline, CDR1 is MNHEY and CDR2 is SVGAGI. J lost 4 bases, V lost 6 bases, and 6 bases had no gene match. The CDR3 spans 14 residues. CDR3 sequence (DNA): TGTGCCAGCAGACAACAGGGGGCGGCCTATGGCTACACCTTC. This translates into CASRQQGAAYGYTF.

Concerning this clone: Within the sample, other DNA sequences also encode this same CDR3. The V and J genes are TRBV2 and TRBJ2-5; 7 bases map to TRBD1. Germline lookup yields CDR1 SNHLY and CDR2 FYNNEI. With V trimmed by 3 bases and J by 5 bases, 0 bases remained unmatched. CDR3 size: 12 residues. The CDR3 is CASSDRGETQYF. The CDR3 region has the DNA TGTGCCAGCAGTGACAGGGGGGAGACCCAGTACTTC.

This sequence joins TRBV6-5 and TRBJ2-2, with 7 bases identical to TRBD2. After removal of 0 bases from V and 4 bases from J, the junction contained 5 bases not matched to a gene. CDR3 length: 16 residues. Germline V gives CDR1 MNHEY, CDR2 SVGAGI. The CDR3 DNA is TGTGCCAGCAGTTACTCAGGGAGGGCCTCCACCGGGGAGCTGTTTTTT. Amino acid sequence: CASSYSGRASTGELFF.

The rearrangement links TRBV11-2 to TRBJ2-7; D perhaps matches TRBD2 (5 bases). The CDR3 extends over 15 amino acids. Trimming shortened V by 6 bases and J by 1 base, and 16 bases separated the two germline ends. Germline CDR1 and CDR2: SGHAT and FQNNGV. CDR3 in amino acids: CASRRAVPGSYEQYF. The CDR3, as DNA: TGTGCCAGCAGACGAGCGGTTCCGGGATCCTACGAGCAGTACTTC.

The chain recombines TRBV5-1 with TRBJ2-7; 9 bases align to TRBD1. The CDR3 contains 15 residues. The trim removed 3 bases at V and 2 bases at J, leaving 6 bases unmatched. Germline V gene data show CDR1 as SGHRS and CDR2 as YFSETQ. DNA of the CDR3: TGCGCCAGCAGCTCGGGACAGGGTTCTACCTACGAGCAGTACTTC. It yields the protein CASSSGQGSTYEQYF.

V is TRBV5-1 and J is TRBJ2-3, with TRBD2 matching 9 bases. Germline CDR1 reads SGHRS; CDR2 reads YFSETQ. This CDR3 has 17 amino acids. J was trimmed by 5 bases and V by 4 bases; bases with no gene match: 14. CDR3 DNA: TGCGCCAGCAGCCCTAACCGGCGGGGGGGCTCGGGAGATACGCAGTATTTT. Translated: CASSPNRRGGSGDTQYF.

This chain uses TRBV2 with TRBJ1-6; tentatively, D is TRBD1 (5 bases). Germline lookup yields CDR1 SNHLY and CDR2 FYNNEI. This CDR3 has 15 amino acids. V lost 4 bases and J lost 7, with 14 bases in between. The CDR3 is CASSGLLGGNSPLHF. The CDR3, as DNA: TGTGCCAGCAGTGGACTTTTGGGGGGGAATTCACCCCTCCACTTT.

V usage is TRBV21-1 and J usage is TRBJ1-1. TRBV21-1 counts as a pseudogene. CDR3 length: 13 amino acids. The CDR3 DNA reads as TGTGCCAGCCTTCCCGGGATCAACACTGAAGCTTTCTTT. Translation: CASLPGINTEAFF.

The table lists this clone with a few counts. V usage is TRBV7-6 and J usage is TRBJ2-5; TRBD2 matches at 11 bases. The CDR3 covers 16 residues. Germline CDR1 is SGHVS and CDR2 is FNYEAQ. V gave up 4 bases and J gave up 2 bases; unmatched junction bases: 6. The CDR3 spells CASSSRTSGRQETQYF. CDR3 in DNA: TGTGCCAGCAGCTCCCGGACTAGCGGGCGACAAGAGACCCAGTACTTC.

J is TRBJ1-1 and V is TRBV5-1; 7 positions match TRBD1. CDR1 and CDR2 from the germline V gene are SGHRS and YFSETQ. V shed 4 bases and J 1 base; nucleotides not matched to a gene: 4. The CDR3 covers 14 residues. CDR3 sequence reads: CASSARGANTEAFF. CDR3 in DNA: TGCGCCAGCAGCGCCAGGGGGGCGAACACTGAAGCTTTCTTT.

The count of this clone is one. The rearrangement joins TRBV9 to TRBJ1-2; the D gene is possibly TRBD1 (6 bases). This CDR3 spans 15 amino acids. The germline CDR1 and CDR2 sequences are SGDLS and YYNGEE. V dropped 3 bases and J dropped 7 bases, with 19 bases sitting between them. CDR3 DNA sequence: TGTGCCAGCAGCGATGGGACGGCTCAAGGGGGTGGCTACACCTTC. It codes for CASSDGTAQGGGYTF.